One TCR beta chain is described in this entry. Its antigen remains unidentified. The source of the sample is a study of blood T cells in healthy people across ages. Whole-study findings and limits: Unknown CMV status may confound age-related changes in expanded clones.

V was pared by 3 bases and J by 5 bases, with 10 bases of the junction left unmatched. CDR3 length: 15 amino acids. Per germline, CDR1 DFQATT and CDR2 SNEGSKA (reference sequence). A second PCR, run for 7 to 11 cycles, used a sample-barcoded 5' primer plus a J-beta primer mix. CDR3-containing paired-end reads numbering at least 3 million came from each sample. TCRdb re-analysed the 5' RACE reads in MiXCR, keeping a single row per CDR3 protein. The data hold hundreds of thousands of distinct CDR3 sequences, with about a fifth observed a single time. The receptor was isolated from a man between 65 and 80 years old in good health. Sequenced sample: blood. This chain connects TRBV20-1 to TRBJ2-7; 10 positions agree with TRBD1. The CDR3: CSASPPGQGSDEQYF. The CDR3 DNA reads TGCAGTGCTAGCCCTCCGGGACAGGGGAGCGACGAGCAGTACTTC.